This T cell receptor (beta chain) was sequenced in a study of a mutant IDH1 vaccine in newly diagnosed glioma. Turning to the study itself: Earlier therapy was either radiotherapy, temozolomide, or both, and most got both.

Concerning this clone itself: Its antigen is currently unknown.

This table comes from immunoSEQ multiplex PCR, and its TCRdb copy is limited to in-frame clones, with some not included. The table records fewer than 70,000 clones, around 86% of them present only once. The CDR3 spans 15 residues. V shed 3 bases and J shed 3 bases, with 12 bases lying between them. CDR1 and CDR2 (germline): SGHAT, FQNNGV. Time point specified: week 47, end of study. Alongside topical imiquimod, each dose of vaccine comprised 300 ug of mutant IDH1 20-mer peptide. All eight of the vaccinations patients received fell in weeks 1, 3, 5, 7, 11, 15, 19 and 23. The chain joins TRBV11-2 to TRBJ2-1; weak D call: TRBD2 (6 bases). The receptor was derived from a man aged 25 to 40 with glioma. This sample comprised PBMCs, obtained from a glioma patient whose treatment included an IDH1 peptide vaccine. This CDR3 reads CASSLGGRYYNEQFF. The CDR3, as DNA: TGTGCCAGCAGCTTGGGAGGACGGTACTACAATGAGCAGTTCTTC.